This TCR beta chain was recorded in a study of shared clonotypes between healthy human individuals. As for the study in general: Donors, aged 18 to 49, were two women and a few men.

The germline CDR1 and CDR2 sequences are SGHRS and YFSETQ. V lost 4 bases to trimming and J lost 4 bases, with 12 bases between them. There are 13 residues in the CDR3. TCRdb's table, derived via immunoSEQ multiplex PCR, lists solely in-frame clones and lacks some. The sample includes about 1.1 million clones, 75% to 80% seen only once; the top ten take roughly 0.57%. This chain joins TRBV5-1 and TRBJ2-7; D gene unclear. The sequencing sample was made of memory CD4+ T cells from PBMCs. The subset: CD45RA-negative fraction. This clonotype was obtained from a man younger than 30 in good health. Some clones in this sample may be carry-over from other donors' samples. The CDR3 bases are TGCGCCAGCAGCCCGGTAGTTCGGTACGAGCAGTACTTC. Its protein product is CASSPVVRYEQYF.